This TCR beta chain was observed in a study of shared clonotypes between healthy human individuals. The germline V and J ends were trimmed by 3 bases and 6 bases, with 9 bases remaining between them. The CDR3 loop spans 13 amino acids. Looked up from germline, CDR1 is MGHDK and CDR2 is SYGVNS. Genomic DNA of each subset was evenly split across several immunoSEQ plates. Profiled with immunoSEQ multiplex PCR; TCRdb holds only in-frame clones, not every one. The sample consists of more than 600,000 clones, about 90% of them appearing once. The naive CD8 population came from CD45RO-negative cells selected for CCR7, without terminally differentiated effector memory CD45RA+ cells. As concerns this clone: Its antigen is not identified.

Study-wide results and caveats: In several donors, around 5% of naive CD4 clonotypes appeared in common. An anticipated effect of sequencing depth on clonotype sharing among donors was recognized.

The source material was naive CD8+ T cells sorted from blood. The V gene is TRBV25-1, the J gene TRBJ1-5; D unresolved. This clonotype was sampled from a man aged 25-40 years in good health. CDR3 region: CASSEGFGQPQHF. The CDR3 coding sequence is TGTGCCAGCAGTGAGGGATTTGGTCAGCCCCAGCATTTT.